The sequence of this TCR beta chain was determined in a study of shared T cell receptors in the human thymus. The protocol was immunoSEQ multiplex PCR, while the TCRdb copy is restricted to in-frame clones and leaves out a portion. The sample has more than 550,000 clones, approximately 85% seen once. On this clone: Other DNA sequences of this sample code for an identical CDR3.

Germline CDR1 reads MNHEY; CDR2 reads SVGAGI. This CDR3 region has 13 residues. The trim removed 4 bases at V and 12 bases at J, leaving 6 bases unmatched. This sample was shared with a second study, whose subject was human thymus T cells. That source reports: The donors were infants in Finland with congenital heart defects, otherwise immunologically healthy. Thymus tissue was removed during corrective cardiac surgery. What appeared biased in thymic and blood repertoires was the usage of V and J genes. Related research examined unrelated individuals and reported that their thymic repertoires overlapped highly.

The rearrangement uses TRBV6-5 and TRBJ1-6; 7 bases match TRBD1. Sequencing was done on a sample of thymocytes. The sequence was collected from a girl under three years old with a congenital heart defect. CDR3 residues: CASSSAYRGPLHF. The DNA for the CDR3 is TGTGCCAGCAGTTCCGCCTACAGGGGACCCCTCCACTTT.